This TCR beta chain was documented in a study of blood T cell repertoires in COVID-19. Study details: Sample material is recorded as cDNA or gDNA derived from T cells, B-cell-depleted T cells, or PBMCs.

Sequencing used immunoSEQ multiplex PCR; TCRdb keeps in-frame clones, though not all of them. The table shows around 250,000 clones, with 84% occurring only once. V was cut by 0 bases and J by 1 base, with 9 bases left in between. The CDR3 is 16 amino acids. Germline CDR1 is MGHRA and CDR2 is YSYEKL. The receptor's source is a woman aged 40-49 years who had recovered from COVID-19. The rearrangement joins TRBV4-1 to TRBJ2-2; TRBD2 is a possible D gene (5 bases). Sequenced input: peripheral blood. CDR3 DNA sequence: TGCGCCAGCAGCCAAGATCCCCGGGGGAACACCGGGGAGCTGTTTTTT. Protein sequence: CASSQDPRGNTGELFF.